The 12 T cell receptor beta chains in this list originate from one sample, sequenced in a study of OX40 agonist ivuxolimab in advanced cancers. Sequenced by immunoSEQ multiplex PCR; TCRdb stores in-frame clones only, minus some. This table holds about 60,000 clones, about 89% found once. Sequences were derived from CD4+ or CD8+ T cells sorted from blood, sampled in a trial of the OX40 agonist ivuxolimab. The receptors were sampled from an adult with an advanced solid tumor such as melanoma, head and neck, liver or kidney cancer.

The V call is TRBV7-2, the J call TRBJ2-5, with TRBD2 matching 7 bases. The J segment lost 2 bases and the V segment lost 5 bases, leaving 11 bases of the junction unmatched. The length of the CDR3 is 16 residues. CDR1 and CDR2 from the germline V gene are SGHTA and FQGNSA. For the CDR3, the DNA is TGTGCCAGCAGCCCGTACAGACTAGCAGGACAAGAGACCCAGTACTTC. It translates to CASSPYRLAGQETQYF.

CDR3 amino acids: CAIRGGQPGIGAGANVLTF. The CDR3 DNA follows: TGTGCCATCAGGGGAGGACAACCGGGTATTGGGGCTGGGGCCAACGTCCTGACTTTC. This chain links TRBV10-3 with TRBJ2-6; a weak D match, TRBD2 (6 bases). This CDR3 is 19 amino acids long. With 6 bases removed from V and 2 bases from J, the gap between germline ends came to 23 bases. The V gene's germline CDR1 is ENHRY and CDR2 SYGVKD.

The rearrangement links TRBV7-9 to TRBJ1-1; 7 nucleotides match TRBD1. Unmatched junction bases numbered 12, after V lost 5 bases and J lost 3 bases. The CDR3 covers 16 residues. CDR1 and CDR2 from the germline V gene are SEHNR and FQNEAQ (reference sequence). CDR3 loop: CASSAREGGVYTEAFF. The CDR3 region has the DNA TGTGCCAGCAGCGCCCGTGAAGGGGGCGTCTACACTGAAGCTTTCTTT.

The V and J genes are TRBV4-2 and TRBJ2-7, with 7 nucleotides matching TRBD2. V lost 0 bases and J lost 4; bases outside the gene matches: 9. Germline V gives CDR1 LGHNA, CDR2 YNFKEQ. The CDR3 extends over 16 amino acids. The CDR3, as DNA: TGTGCCAGCAGCCAAGACATAGGCCTAGCGGTGTACGAGCAGTACTTC. Translating it yields CASSQDIGLAVYEQYF.

This clone was counted between two and nine times. The genes are TRBV7-9 and TRBJ1-5, with unresolved D. Germline lookup yields CDR1 SEHNR and CDR2 FQNEAQ (reference sequence). The length of the CDR3 is 14 residues. V dropped 2 bases and J dropped 4 bases, with 9 bases sitting between them. CDR3 DNA sequence: TGTGCCAGCAGCTTAAGGGATGGGAATCAGCCCCAGCATTTT. Residues: CASSLRDGNQPQHF.

The CDR3 spells CASSLGLYNEQFF. Written as DNA, the CDR3 is TGTGCCAGCAGCTTGGGACTATACAATGAGCAGTTCTTC. This chain joins TRBV7-6 and TRBJ2-1, with 7 bases fitting TRBD2. Germline-derived CDR1 and CDR2 are SGHVS and FNYEAQ. There are 13 residues in the CDR3. The trim removed 3 bases at V and 4 bases at J, leaving 0 bases unmatched.

The sample holds one count of this clone. This sequence joins TRBV29-1 and TRBJ2-2; TRBD2 aligns across 9 bases. Germline V CDR1 and CDR2: SQVTM, ANQGSEA. The CDR3 is 14 residues long. Trimming cost V 5 bases and J 4 bases; bases outside gene matches: 5. CDR3 nucleotides: TGCAGCGTTCGGGGCGGGAGGGCCACCGGGGAGCTGTTTTTT. It codes for CSVRGGRATGELFF.

This clone was detected only once. The CDR3: CASRINSFQPQHF. For the CDR3, the DNA is TGTGCCAGCAGAATAAACAGCTTTCAGCCCCAGCATTTT. The rearrangement joins TRBV6-1 to TRBJ1-5; D is uncertain. Per germline, CDR1 MNHNS and CDR2 SASEGT. This CDR3 contains 13 residues. Trimming removed 6 bases from V and 6 bases from J, with 12 bases in between.

J is TRBJ1-2 and V is TRBV18, with D uncertain. Trimming took 2 bases from V and 3 from J, leaving 7 bases between them. The CDR3 totals 13 residues. CDR1 and CDR2 from the germline V gene are KGHSH and LQKENI. Here the CDR3 DNA reads TGTGCCAGCTCACCAGAAGGCGACTATGGCTACACCTTC. It translates to CASSPEGDYGYTF.

This chain links TRBV18 with TRBJ1-4, with D possibly TRBD1 on 5 matching bases. The CDR3 extends over 14 amino acids. V was cut by 4 bases and J by 5 bases, with 11 bases left in between. The germline V gene has CDR1 KGHSH and CDR2 LQKENI. CDR3 sequence: CASSLTAGNEKLFF. CDR3 DNA: TGTGCCAGCTCACTGACAGCGGGAAATGAAAAACTGTTTTTT.

The V gene is TRBV11-2, the J gene TRBJ2-2, with 10 bases lining up with TRBD1. The V and J ends lost 4 bases and 4 bases, in that order; junction bases with no gene match: 6. Germline assignment: CDR1 SGHAT and CDR2 FQNNGV. The CDR3 spans 16 residues. For the CDR3, the DNA is TGTGCCAGCAGCTCTCGGACAGGGGGGAGCACCGGGGAGCTGTTTTTT. It translates to CASSSRTGGSTGELFF.

V is TRBV19 and J is TRBJ2-7, with TRBD1 as a possible D gene (5 bases). Trimming took 5 bases from V and 0 from J, leaving 11 bases between them. The CDR3 is made up of 14 amino acids. Germline V gives CDR1 LNHDA, CDR2 SQIVND (reference sequence). The chain's CDR3 is CASSAARDSYEQYF. For the CDR3, the DNA is TGTGCCAGTAGTGCCGCCAGGGACTCCTACGAGCAGTACTTC.